These 24 T cell receptor beta chains were all obtained from the same sample, sequenced in a study of blood T cell repertoires in COVID-19. The method was immunoSEQ multiplex PCR; TCRdb's version includes in-frame clones alone and lacks a portion of them. The table includes approximately 88,000 clones, 85% to 90% detected once. Input material: peripheral blood. These receptors were taken from a woman in her seventies with acute or convalescent COVID-19.

The chain links TRBV19 to TRBJ1-5, with TRBD1 as a possible D gene (5 bases). CDR3 size: 15 residues. CDR1 and CDR2 (germline): LNHDA, SQIVND (reference sequence). Deletions cut 3 bases from V and 2 bases from J, with 11 bases between. The CDR3 protein is CASSIWGVGNQPQHF. CDR3 DNA: TGTGCCAGTAGTATTTGGGGGGTCGGCAATCAGCCCCAGCATTTT.

The genes are TRBV6-5 and TRBJ1-5; 9 positions match TRBD1. CDR1 and CDR2 (germline): MNHEY, SVGAGI. V lost 0 bases, J lost 12 bases, and 6 bases stayed unmatched. The CDR3 runs 14 residues. The CDR3 DNA reads as TGTGCCAGCAGTTACTCGAGGGGACAGGGAAACCAGCATTTT. Translation: CASSYSRGQGNQHF.

This chain links TRBV5-4 with TRBJ2-1; the match to TRBD1 covers 11 bases. In germline, CDR1 is SGHNT, CDR2 YYREEE (reference sequence). The V and J ends lost 5 bases and 2 bases, in that order; junction bases with no gene match: 3. CDR3 length: 15 amino acids. The CDR3 DNA follows: TGTGCCAGCAGAAGGACAGGGGGCGCCTACAATGAGCAGTTCTTC. As protein: CASRRTGGAYNEQFF.

The chain employs TRBV19 and TRBJ2-2; D is ambiguous. The V gene's germline CDR1 is LNHDA and CDR2 SQIVND (reference sequence). This CDR3 comprises 14 residues. Trimming took off 5 bases at V and 1 base at J, with 8 bases between the two ends. CDR3 DNA sequence: TGTGCCAGTAGTCCGTCGGGGAACACCGGGGAGCTGTTTTTT. Translation gives CASSPSGNTGELFF.

The chain couples TRBV6-2 or TRBV6-3 to TRBJ2-4, with D perhaps TRBD2 (5 bases). Trimming took 6 bases from V and 2 from J, leaving 23 bases between them. The CDR3 has 18 amino acids. Germline V CDR1 and CDR2: MNHEY, SVGEGT. The CDR3 region has the DNA TGTGCCAGCAGCTCCCTGAGCCATGAGGGTGGGTCCAAAAACATTCAGTACTTC. It yields the protein CASSSLSHEGGSKNIQYF.

CDR3 protein: CASSTPPTSGAQYEQYV. The CDR3 DNA follows: TGTGCCAGCAGCACCCCACCGACTAGCGGGGCCCAATACGAGCAGTACGTC. The chain has TRBV2 and TRBJ2-7, with 11 bases matching TRBD2. V was clipped by 6 bases and J by 4 bases; unmatched bases: 14. This CDR3 has 17 amino acids. Per germline, CDR1 SNHLY and CDR2 FYNNEI.

This chain links TRBV13 with TRBJ2-5, with TRBD2 matching over 7 bases. J lost 2 bases, V lost 1 base, and 22 bases had no gene match. Germline CDR1 PRHDT, CDR2 FYEKMQ (reference sequence). This CDR3 has 21 amino acids. The CDR3 region is CASSLARQVSSRTRRQETQYF. CDR3 in DNA: TGTGCCAGCAGCTTAGCCAGGCAAGTATCGTCCAGGACTAGAAGACAAGAGACCCAGTACTTC. The complete variable domain, with remaining parts taken from reference TRBV13 and TRBJ2-5, reads AAGVIQSPRHLIKEKRETATLKCYPIPRHDTVYWYQQGPGQDPQFLISFYEKMQSDKGSIPDRFSAQQFSDYHSELNMSSLELGDSALYFCASSLARQVSSRTRRQETQYFGPGTRLLVL.

The CDR3 is CASSSRQGLAGNTIYF. As DNA, the CDR3 is TGTGCCAGCAGCAGTAGACAGGGACTGGCTGGAAACACCATATATTTT. The chain links TRBV4-2 to TRBJ1-3; 7 positions agree with TRBD1. The CDR3 sequence is 16 residues long. V was pared by 5 bases and J by 2 bases, with 9 bases of the junction left unmatched. Germline CDR1 is LGHNA and CDR2 is YNFKEQ.

The chain uses TRBV5-1 and TRBJ2-3, with 8 bases that match TRBD2. The CDR3 has 16 amino acids. In germline, CDR1 is SGHRS, CDR2 YFSETQ. The trim removed 0 bases at V and 5 bases at J, leaving 8 bases unmatched. CDR3 residues: CASSLAVSGTGDTQYF. The CDR3 coding sequence is TGCGCCAGCAGCTTGGCCGTTAGCGGGACTGGAGATACGCAGTATTTT.

The chain has TRBV6-5 and TRBJ2-3, with D perhaps matching TRBD2 (5 bases). The CDR3 has 14 amino acids. V was trimmed by 5 bases and J by 6 bases, leaving 15 bases between them. Germline CDR1 is MNHEY and CDR2 is SVGAGI. In DNA form, the CDR3 reads TGTGCCAGCAGTCTTAGCGTTACCACGGATACGCAGTATTTT. Amino acid sequence: CASSLSVTTDTQYF.

The chain joins TRBV5-1 to TRBJ2-1; TRBD2 matches at 9 bases. The CDR3 consists of 18 residues. Trimming cost V 1 base and J 6 bases; bases outside gene matches: 14. Germline CDR1 SGHRS, CDR2 YFSETQ. In nucleotides, the CDR3 is TGCGCCAGCAGCTTGTCCGACCTAGGCGGGGGGGCGGTCAATGAGCAGTTCTTC. Translating it yields CASSLSDLGGGAVNEQFF.

This chain links TRBV5-1 with TRBJ1-6; 9 positions agree with TRBD1. The CDR3 spans 16 residues. V dropped 5 bases and J dropped 8; count of bases not matched to a gene: 11. CDR1 and CDR2 (germline): SGHRS, YFSETQ. CDR3 sequence reads: CASSLWGTGIDSPLHF. In nucleotides, the CDR3 is TGCGCCAGCAGTCTGTGGGGGACAGGGATCGATTCACCCCTCCACTTT.

This chain's CDR3 is CAWSGRTQTSGSGREQFF. CDR3 nucleotides: TGTGCCTGGAGTGGCCGAACTCAAACTAGCGGGAGTGGTAGGGAGCAGTTCTTC. The chain links TRBV30 to TRBJ2-1, with TRBD2 matching 11 bases. J was trimmed by 10 bases and V by 1 base; bases with no gene match: 18. This CDR3 region has 18 residues. Germline CDR1 and CDR2: GTSNPN and SVGIG (reference sequence).

This chain links TRBV5-8 with TRBJ2-3; 12 nucleotides align to TRBD2. The CDR3 contains 17 residues. From germline, CDR1 is SGHTS and CDR2 YDEGEE. V lost 4 bases, J lost 3 bases, and 9 bases stayed unmatched. In DNA, the CDR3 is TGTGCCAGCAGCCCCGGACTAGCGGGACGAGGGACAGATACGCAGTATTTT. Translating it yields CASSPGLAGRGTDTQYF.

The chain is built from TRBV2 and TRBJ1-5; possible D gene TRBD1, 5 bases. This CDR3 is 15 amino acids long. V gave up 2 bases and J gave up 3 bases, with 11 bases separating them. The germline V gene has CDR1 SNHLY and CDR2 FYNNEI. DNA of the CDR3: TGTGCCAGCAGTGAAAATGGGGGGAACAATCAGCCCCAGCATTTT. The encoded protein is CASSENGGNNQPQHF. Full variable domain (remainder filled in from reference TRBV2 and TRBJ1-5): EPEVTQTPSHQVTQMGQEVILRCVPISNHLYFYWYRQILGQKVEFLVSFYNNEISEKSEIFDDQFSVERPDGSNFTLKIRSTKLEDSAMYFCASSENGGNNQPQHFGDGTRLSIL.

This chain joins TRBV19 and TRBJ1-5; a weak D match, TRBD1 (6 bases). V was shortened by 11 bases and J by 5 bases, with 16 bases between the two germline ends. This CDR3 contains 13 residues. Germline V CDR1 and CDR2: LNHDA, SQIVND (reference sequence). The CDR3 sequence is CARKGVGHQPQHF. CDR3 coding DNA: TGTGCCCGAAAGGGGGTGGGGCATCAGCCCCAGCATTTT. The entire variable domain, with the rest obtained from reference TRBV19 and TRBJ1-5, is as follows: DGGITQSPKYLFRKEGQNVTLSCEQNLNHDAMYWYRQDPGQGLRLIYYSQIVNDFQKGDIAEGYSVSREKKESFPLTVTSAQKNPTAFYLCARKGVGHQPQHFGDGTRLSIL.

This CDR3 reads CASSRLAGSYEQYV. The CDR3 coding sequence is TGTGCCAGCAGTCGACTAGCGGGGTCCTACGAGCAGTACGTC. The chain is built from TRBV28 and TRBJ2-7, with 11 nucleotides matching TRBD2. Germline CDR1 and CDR2: MDHEN and SYDVKM. This CDR3 is built from 14 residues. The junction had 1 base not matched to a gene; V was cut back by 5 bases and J by 1 base.

The chain carries TRBV6-6 and TRBJ2-4, with a weak D call TRBD2 (6 bases). V gave up 6 bases and J gave up 2 bases, with 8 bases separating them. The CDR3 is made up of 13 amino acids. CDR1 is MNHNY and CDR2 is SVGAGI in the germline V gene (reference sequence). CDR3 in DNA: TGTGCCAGCAGGGAGGGGACCAAAAACATTCAGTACTTC. Translating gives CASREGTKNIQYF.

The chain joins TRBV4-3 to TRBJ2-3; weak D call: TRBD2 (7 bases). This CDR3 is built from 18 residues. The germline V gene encodes CDR1 LGHNA and CDR2 YSLEER. Trimming cost V 0 bases and J 4 bases, with 20 bases left between them. DNA for the CDR3: TGCGCCAGCAGCCAAGATGGGGGGGCTTCTCAAATGGCAGATACGCAGTATTTT. Its protein is CASSQDGGASQMADTQYF.

The genes are TRBV5-6 and TRBJ2-5; possible D gene TRBD1, 5 bases. The CDR3 is made up of 11 amino acids. CDR1 and CDR2 from the germline V gene are SGHDT and YYEEEE. Trimming left V 4 bases short and J 10 bases short, with 11 bases between. The CDR3 DNA sequence: TGTGCCAGCAGCAGCCAGGGAAGCCAGTACTTC. The encoded protein is CASSSQGSQYF.

This clone has only one observation. The genes are TRBV5-1 and TRBJ2-5; D uncertain. Trimming took 4 bases from V and 2 from J, leaving 3 bases between them. The CDR3 covers 11 residues. Germline assignment: CDR1 SGHRS and CDR2 YFSETQ. The CDR3 DNA reads TGCGCCAGCAGCGTACAAGAGACCCAGTACTTC. It translates to CASSVQETQYF.

As to this clone: An end of the junction does not agree with germline; a read error may underlie this. The gene calls are TRBV10-3 and TRBJ2-1; 9 bases match TRBD2. This CDR3 region has 14 residues. The germline V gene has CDR1 ENHRY and CDR2 SYGVKD. The CDR3 loop reads CAISESSSGNPSVF. In nucleotides, the CDR3 is TGTGCCATCAGTGAGTCGTCTAGCGGGAATCCCAGCGTCTTC.

J is TRBJ1-5 and V is TRBV6-2 or TRBV6-3; D gene uncertain. The V end lost 3 bases, the J end lost 7 bases, and 16 bases lay between the germline ends. CDR1 is MNHEY and CDR2 is SVGEGT in the germline V gene. CDR3 length: 15 residues. CDR3: CASSYTASTVQPQHF. The DNA of the CDR3 is TGTGCCAGCAGTTATACCGCCTCTACAGTACAGCCCCAGCATTTT.

The rearrangement links TRBV19 to TRBJ2-3, with 11 bases matching TRBD1. This CDR3 is 15 amino acids long. The J segment lost 3 bases and the V segment lost 8 bases, leaving 7 bases of the junction unmatched. Germline V CDR1 and CDR2: LNHDA, SQIVND (reference sequence). CDR3 in DNA: TGTGCCAGTCAGCTGGGACAGGGGGTGACAGATACGCAGTATTTT. Translating gives CASQLGQGVTDTQYF.